Presented here are 14 T cell receptor beta chains from one specimen sequenced in a study of T cells in Graves' hyperthyroidism and ophthalmopathy. The CDR3 regions of TCR beta were amplified from RNA transcripts. RT-PCR in the first round (using the HTBI primer set) targeted the TCR CDR3. TCRdb recomputed calls from the multiplex PCR reads with MiXCR, one row per CDR3 protein. This table has more than 600,000 distinct CDR3 sequences, roughly 15% appearing once. Sequenced: blood. The receptor set was obtained from a man aged 18 to 35 with Graves' hyperthyroidism.

This clonotype was seen many times. The chain links TRBV2 to TRBJ1-1, with 9 bases aligning to TRBD1. In germline, CDR1 is SNHLY, CDR2 FYNNEI. This CDR3 comprises 14 residues. The junction had 5 bases not matched to a gene; V was cut back by 4 bases and J by 5 bases. This CDR3 reads CASSVQGARTEAFF. CDR3 in DNA: TGTGCCAGCAGTGTACAGGGGGCGCGGACTGAAGCTTTCTTT.

This chain links TRBV28 with TRBJ2-7, with unresolved D. This CDR3 spans 12 amino acids. CDR1 MDHEN and CDR2 SYDVKM come from the germline V gene. Trimming removed 1 base at V and 7 bases at J, with 8 bases between. The CDR3 protein is CASSLYRGEQYF. The CDR3 DNA sequence: TGTGCCAGCAGTTTATATCGTGGGGAGCAGTACTTC.

This clonotype has ten or more counts. This rearrangement joins TRBV28 to TRBJ2-7; TRBD1 agrees at 8 bases. Trimming at V came to 3 bases and at J to 3 bases, leaving 4 bases not matched to a gene. The CDR3 is made up of 14 amino acids. Germline V gives CDR1 MDHEN, CDR2 SYDVKM. The CDR3 DNA reads TGTGCCAGCAGTTTGGGACAGGCCGGCTACGAGCAGTACTTC. Translating it yields CASSLGQAGYEQYF.

CDR3 coding DNA: TGTGCCAGCAAACGCCAGCAGTACTTC. Protein: CASKRQQYF. The chain links TRBV25-1 to TRBJ2-7; no firm D call. Germline lookup yields CDR1 MGHDK and CDR2 SYGVNS. This CDR3 is built from 9 residues. V was trimmed by 7 bases and J by 8 bases, leaving 6 bases between them.

This clonotype was counted many times. This chain connects TRBV6-1 to TRBJ1-6; perhaps TRBD1 as D (5 bases). Germline CDR1 MNHNS, CDR2 SASEGT. The V gene lost 6 bases and the J gene lost 10 bases, with 10 bases spanning the gap. CDR3 length equals 12 residues. In DNA, the CDR3 is TGTGCCAGCAGGGCAGGGAAATCACCCCTCCACTTT. Amino acid sequence: CASRAGKSPLHF.

This clonotype was observed a handful of times. The CDR3 loop reads CASSPQQGEGYYQPQHF. The DNA for the CDR3 is TGTGCCAGCTCACCACAACAGGGGGAAGGGTATTATCAGCCCCAGCATTTT. The chain couples TRBV18 to TRBJ1-5, with 8 bases that match TRBD1. The germline V gene encodes CDR1 KGHSH and CDR2 LQKENI. After removal of 1 base from V and 5 bases from J, the junction contained 10 bases not matched to a gene. The CDR3 extends over 17 amino acids.

This clonotype was found once. This sequence joins TRBV10-3 and TRBJ2-1; no firm D call. The CDR3 totals 13 residues. Germline V gives CDR1 ENHRY, CDR2 SYGVKD. Trimming removed 7 bases from V and 8 bases from J, with 15 bases in between. The CDR3 bases are TGTGCCATCACCATTTCCAGCCTTGATGAGCAGTTCTTC. Residues: CAITISSLDEQFF.

In this sample, this clonotype turned up many times. This sequence joins TRBV12-3 or TRBV12-4 and TRBJ1-1; D call uncertain. Deletions cut 3 bases from V and 4 bases from J, with 12 bases between. This CDR3 contains 14 residues. The CDR3 nucleotides are TGTGCCAGCAGTTTCTTGGTCAAGATCACTGAAGCTTTCTTT. Protein sequence: CASSFLVKITEAFF.

The rearrangement links TRBV5-1 to TRBJ2-2; D possibly corresponds to TRBD2 (5 bases). Germline V gives CDR1 SGHRS, CDR2 YFSETQ. The germline V and J ends were trimmed by 1 base and 2 bases, with 12 bases remaining between them. The CDR3 is 16 amino acids. The CDR3 DNA reads as TGCGCCAGCAGCTTGTTAGCGCAGACTAACACCGGGGAGCTGTTTTTT. Its protein is CASSLLAQTNTGELFF. Full variable domain (remainder filled in from reference TRBV5-1 and TRBJ2-2): KAGVTQTPRYLIKTRGQQVTLSCSPISGHRSVSWYQQTPGQGLQFLFEYFSETQRNKGNFPGRFSGRQFSNSRSEMNVSTLELGDSALYLCASSLLAQTNTGELFFGEGSRLTVL.

The chain couples TRBV16 to TRBJ2-7; 7 bases agree with TRBD1. The germline gives CDR1 KGHSY, CDR2 FQNENV. J gave up 6 bases and V 7 bases, and 15 bases lay outside the gene matches. This CDR3 has 15 amino acids. The CDR3 region is CASITKGARAIEQYF. CDR3 nucleotides: TGTGCCAGCATTACGAAGGGGGCGCGAGCAATCGAGCAGTACTTC. Variable domain in full (rest from reference TRBV16 and TRBJ2-7): GEEVAQTPKHLVRGEGQKAKLYCAPIKGHSYVFWYQQVLKNEFKFLISFQNENVFDETGMPKERFSAKCLPNSPCSLEIQATKLEDSAVYFCASITKGARAIEQYFGPGTRLTVT.

This clonotype came up a few times. V and J are TRBV9 and TRBJ2-7, with 8 nucleotides matching TRBD2. CDR3 length: 14 amino acids. Per germline, CDR1 SGDLS and CDR2 YYNGEE. Unmatched junction bases numbered 8, after V lost 4 bases and J lost 5 bases. The CDR3 region has the DNA TGTGCCAGCAGCTCAGCGGGAGATTGGGACGAGCAGTACTTC. Protein: CASSSAGDWDEQYF.

This clonotype was observed at least ten times. The gene calls are TRBV2 and TRBJ2-2; maybe TRBD1 (6 bases). The germline V gene has CDR1 SNHLY and CDR2 FYNNEI. The CDR3 loop spans 15 amino acids. Trimming removed 2 bases at V and 3 bases at J, with 10 bases between. The CDR3 DNA follows: TGTGCCAGCAGTGAACAGGGGCTATACACCGGGGAGCTGTTTTTT. Protein sequence: CASSEQGLYTGELFF.

This chain links TRBV7-2 with TRBJ2-7; D is perhaps TRBD2 (6 bases). The germline V and J ends were trimmed by 1 base and 0 bases, with 13 bases remaining between them. CDR3 length: 16 residues. Germline V gene sequence: CDR1 SGHTA, CDR2 FQGNSA. CDR3 DNA: TGTGCCAGCAGCTTAGATGGCGGACTAAACTCCTACGAGCAGTACTTC. Protein: CASSLDGGLNSYEQYF.

This clonotype was counted between two and nine times. The V call is TRBV18, the J call TRBJ2-2; 9 bases match TRBD2. CDR1 and CDR2 from the germline V gene are KGHSH and LQKENI. CDR3 length equals 19 residues. J was trimmed by 3 bases and V by 2 bases; bases with no gene match: 13. As DNA, the CDR3 is TGTGCCAGCTCACCAGAGTGGCTAGCGGGACCATTTGACACCGGGGAGCTGTTTTTT. Translated, it gives CASSPEWLAGPFDTGELFF. Complete variable domain (other parts from reference TRBV18 and TRBJ2-2): NAGVMQNPRHLVRRRGQEARLRCSPMKGHSHVYWYRQLPEEGLKFMVYLQKENIIDESGMPKERFSAEFPKEGPSILRIQQVVRGDSAAYFCASSPEWLAGPFDTGELFFGEGSRLTVL.